These 18 T cell receptor beta chains were all obtained from the same sample, sequenced in a study of shared clonotypes between healthy human individuals (TCRdb year 2020). The library was made by the immunoSEQ multiplex PCR assay. TCRdb mirrors the immuneACCESS table, restricted to in-frame sequences. Some clones are absent from its copies; in checked studies, under half trace to an unresolved V gene, and the reason for the others is unknown. The sample data list about 2.1 million clones, and approximately 94% of these were observed just once. Roughly 1.8% of the sample is taken by the ten largest. CD8 naive samples consisted of CD45RO-negative cells that were positively selected for CCR7, yielding a CD45RA+CCR7+ population without TemRA cells. The sample comprised naive CD8+ T cells from PBMCs. Read against the paper, the sample's cell subset or site label means: CD45RA+CCR7+. The receptors here all came from a man aged 18 to 29 in good health. Some clones in this sample may be carry-over from other donors' samples.

The gene calls are TRBV13 and TRBJ2-7; 7 bases map to TRBD1. V shed 5 bases, J shed 2 bases, and the junction held 9 bases outside the gene matches. CDR3 length: 15 residues. CDR1 and CDR2 from the germline V gene are PRHDT and FYEKMQ (reference sequence). CDR3 nucleotide sequence: TGTGCCAGCAGCACATCCGGGACAGAGCCCTACGAGCAGTACTTC. Translation: CASSTSGTEPYEQYF.

This rearrangement joins TRBV15 to TRBJ1-2; 7 bases line up with TRBD1. The CDR3 has 12 amino acids. Germline loops: CDR1 LNHNV, CDR2 YYDKDF (reference sequence). With V trimmed by 4 bases and J by 11 bases, 7 bases remained unmatched. The DNA of the CDR3 is TGTGCCACCAGCACCACGACAGGGCGATACACCTTC. It encodes CATSTTTGRYTF. Complete variable domain (other parts from reference TRBV15 and TRBJ1-2): DAMVIQNPRYQVTQFGKPVTLSCSQTLNHNVMYWYQQKSSQAPKLLFHYYDKDFNNEADTPDNFQSRRPNTSFCFLDIRSPGLGDTAMYLCATSTTTGRYTFGSGTRLTVV.

This sequence joins TRBV2 and TRBJ1-1; no firm D call. CDR3 length: 15 residues. V was trimmed by 2 bases and J by 3 bases, leaving 13 bases between them. Germline loops: CDR1 SNHLY, CDR2 FYNNEI. This CDR3 is CASSETPARDTEAFF. The CDR3 region has the DNA TGTGCCAGCAGTGAAACCCCTGCCCGGGACACTGAAGCTTTCTTT.

This clone was detected a few times. For the CDR3, the DNA is TGTGCCAGCAGTGGGACAGGAGGGGACACTGAAGCTTTCTTT. Translation: CASSGTGGDTEAFF. This chain connects TRBV6-8 to TRBJ1-1; 8 nucleotides agree with TRBD1. Germline V gene sequence: CDR1 MNHGY, CDR2 SAAAGT. The CDR3 runs to 14 residues. V trimming: 5 bases; J trimming: 3 bases; junction bases outside the gene matches: 5.

The rearrangement links TRBV28 to TRBJ2-7; 14 nucleotides align to TRBD2. Germline trimming cut 4 bases from V and 0 bases from J; bases unmatched to any gene: 5. Germline loops: CDR1 MDHEN, CDR2 SYDVKM. The CDR3 spans 17 residues. For the CDR3, the DNA is TGTGCCAGCAGTTCCGGACTAGCGGGGGGAACCTCCTACGAGCAGTACTTC. Translating gives CASSSGLAGGTSYEQYF.

The chain couples TRBV14 to TRBJ2-7; D is possibly TRBD1 (6 bases). The CDR3 is 16 amino acids. Germline CDR1 SGHDN, CDR2 FVKESK. V gave up 3 bases and J gave up 3 bases, with 18 bases separating them. CDR3 in amino acids: CASSHRTEGSVYEQYF. The CDR3 DNA follows: TGTGCCAGCAGCCATCGGACAGAAGGCTCAGTCTACGAGCAGTACTTC.

About this clone: Additional DNA sequences in this sample encode the identical CDR3. The chain links TRBV28 to TRBJ2-1; D gene unclear. This CDR3 has 11 amino acids. Germline values: CDR1 MDHEN, CDR2 SYDVKM. Trimming stripped 3 bases from V and 6 bases from J, with 3 bases between. In DNA form, the CDR3 reads TGTGCCAGCAGTTTGGCCAATGAGCAGTTCTTC. It yields the protein CASSLANEQFF.

The chain recombines TRBV11-2 with TRBJ2-7; D uncertain. From germline, CDR1 is SGHAT and CDR2 FQNNGV. Trimming shortened V by 4 bases and J by 2 bases, and 6 bases separated the two germline ends. CDR3 size: 12 residues. CDR3 region: CASSSMTYEQYF. DNA of the CDR3: TGTGCCAGCAGCTCGATGACCTACGAGCAGTACTTC. The full variable domain, in which reference TRBV11-2 and TRBJ2-7 provide the parts outside the CDR3, is EAGVAQSPRYKIIEKRQSVAFWCNPISGHATLYWYQQILGQGPKLLIQFQNNGVVDDSQLPKDRFSAERLKGVDSTLKIQPAKLEDSAVYLCASSSMTYEQYFGPGTRLTVT.

The chain recombines TRBV27 with TRBJ1-5, with 10 bases fitting TRBD1. The CDR3 is 16 amino acids. J lost 1 base, V lost 6 bases, and 6 bases had no gene match. Germline V gives CDR1 MNHEY, CDR2 SMNVEV (reference sequence). This chain's CDR3 is CASSSLGQGSNQPQHF. For the CDR3, the DNA is TGTGCCAGCAGCTCGCTGGGACAGGGGAGCAATCAGCCCCAGCATTTT.

The chain uses TRBV19 and TRBJ2-7, with 10 bases identical to TRBD1. Trimming removed 2 bases from V and 5 bases from J; junction bases left unmatched: 6. CDR1 and CDR2 (germline): LNHDA, SQIVND (reference sequence). The CDR3 loop spans 15 amino acids. The CDR3 loop reads CASSIRQGAADEQYF. DNA for the CDR3: TGTGCCAGTAGTATAAGACAGGGGGCAGCTGACGAGCAGTACTTC.

The chain recombines TRBV9 with TRBJ2-3, with D perhaps given as TRBD1 or TRBD2 (5 bases each). This CDR3 is 17 amino acids long. The ends were cut back, 1 base at V and 3 bases at J, with 18 bases in the middle. Germline V lookup: CDR1 SGDLS, CDR2 YYNGEE. The CDR3 DNA follows: TGTGCCAGCAGCGTAAATCCCGACGGGACCCGGACAGATACGCAGTATTTT. Translating it yields CASSVNPDGTRTDTQYF. Full variable domain (outside the CDR3, taken from reference TRBV9 and TRBJ2-3): DSGVTQTPKHLITATGQRVTLRCSPRSGDLSVYWYQQSLDQGLQFLIQYYNGEERAKGNILERFSAQQFPDLHSELNLSSLELGDSALYFCASSVNPDGTRTDTQYFGPGTRLTVL.

Only a few counts were recorded for this clone. The chain recombines TRBV2 with TRBJ2-7, with D perhaps matching TRBD1 (8 bases). CDR3 size: 14 residues. CDR1 is SNHLY, CDR2 FYNNEI, per germline. Trimming left V 8 bases short and J 3 bases short, with 17 bases between. CDR3 region: CASGRGTGGYEQYF. In nucleotides, the CDR3 is TGTGCCAGCGGGAGGGGTACAGGGGGCTACGAGCAGTACTTC.

This chain links TRBV19 with TRBJ2-7; D might be TRBD1 or TRBD2, each matching 6 bases. The CDR3 sequence is 15 residues long. Between the trimmed V and J ends, which lost 6 bases and 4 bases, there was a span of 19 bases. Germline values: CDR1 LNHDA, CDR2 SQIVND (reference sequence). CDR3 loop: CASSPFTTGGYEQYF. The CDR3 nucleotides read TGTGCCAGTAGCCCCTTTACGACAGGAGGGTACGAGCAGTACTTC.

V gene TRBV4-3 combines with J gene TRBJ2-7; 8 bases line up with TRBD2. The CDR3 runs 15 residues. Germline values: CDR1 LGHNA, CDR2 YSLEER. Trimming removed 4 bases from V and 2 bases from J; junction bases left unmatched: 7. The CDR3 loop reads CASSRVAGPTYEQYF. The CDR3 bases are TGCGCCAGCAGCCGTGTAGCGGGACCCACCTACGAGCAGTACTTC.

The chain is built from TRBV27 and TRBJ2-7; 8 positions match TRBD1. Per germline, CDR1 MNHEY and CDR2 SMNVEV (reference sequence). Unmatched junction bases numbered 8, after V lost 5 bases and J lost 5 bases. The CDR3 sequence is 14 residues long. Here the CDR3 reads CASSPRQGWDEQYF. As DNA, the CDR3 is TGTGCCAGCAGTCCAAGACAGGGGTGGGACGAGCAGTACTTC.

CDR3 protein: CASSLDVSSTDTQYF. CDR3 DNA sequence: TGTGCCAGCAGCTTGGACGTATCTAGCACAGATACGCAGTATTTT. The chain combines TRBV5-4 with TRBJ2-3, with D hard to call. Germline loops: CDR1 SGHNT, CDR2 YYREEE (reference sequence). The V end was cut by 0 bases, the J end by 0 bases, with 8 bases between. The CDR3 contains 15 residues.

A note on this clone: A junction end diverges from the germline sequence, so it may reflect a read error. This rearrangement joins TRBV6-5 to TRBJ2-7; D unclear. Germline CDR1 and CDR2: MNHEY and SVGAGI. The CDR3 runs 16 residues. CDR3 sequence reads: CASSYSLEAASHEQYF. Written as DNA, the CDR3 is TGTGCCAGCAGTTACTCACTTGAGGCGGCCTCCCACGAGCAGTACTTC.

This chain links TRBV28 with TRBJ2-7; the match to TRBD2 covers 8 bases. The J segment lost 1 base and the V segment lost 7 bases, leaving 15 bases of the junction unmatched. Germline CDR1 reads MDHEN; CDR2 reads SYDVKM. The length of the CDR3 is 17 residues. The CDR3 is CASMPSGYSEFSYEQYF. CDR3 DNA: TGTGCCAGCATGCCTAGCGGGTACAGCGAATTTTCCTACGAGCAGTACTTC.